The T cell receptor beta chain under discussion was sequenced for a study of cytomegalovirus exposure and HLA in healthy donors. Germline CDR1 is MDHEN and CDR2 is SYDVKM. There are 14 residues in the CDR3. Germline trimming cut 6 bases from V and 0 bases from J; bases unmatched to any gene: 3. This clone was seen only a few times. The antigen is not known. The PCR had 60 Vbeta and 13 Jbeta primers. This table comes from immunoSEQ multiplex PCR, and its TCRdb copy is limited to in-frame clones, with some not included. The sample yields 120,000 to 150,000 clones, roughly four fifths seen once. The study, taken as a whole, reports: Later analysis identified 16,000 or so TCR beta sequences associated with HLA alleles, using a false discovery rate threshold of 0.05. The only immune exposure information that was available was CMV serostatus. Diagnosis of cytomegalovirus status made by the classifier reportedly showed high specificity and sensitivity.

The origin of this receptor is a man younger than 30 in good health and CMV-seropositive. Sample: PBMCs. This rearrangement joins TRBV28 to TRBJ1-1; TRBD1 aligns across 8 bases. The CDR3 here is CASRWTGLNTEAFF. For the CDR3, the DNA is TGTGCCAGCAGATGGACAGGGCTGAACACTGAAGCTTTCTTT.